The rows below give T cell receptor beta chains drawn from one sample of a study of technical replicates of blood from a handful of donors. The protocol was immunoSEQ multiplex PCR, while the TCRdb copy is restricted to in-frame clones and leaves out a portion. Seen here are over 55,000 clones, around nine tenths observed once, and the top ten hold under 6.5%. Material: PBMCs. The receptors come from a human donor in good health. Some clones in this sample may be carry-over from other donors' samples. CDR3s include the opening cysteine and the closing phenylalanine or tryptophan. Each record gives: D gene, clone size, V gene, J gene, CDR3 DNA, CDR3 protein. A D gene is named only where the DNA matches it firmly. Some rows have no size entry. The others give once, few or many, or a class for an expanded clone.

D gene: NA; clone size: NA; V gene: TRBV5-4; J gene: TRBJ1-1; CDR3 DNA: TGTGCCAGCAGCCCACCCGGTACGAACACTGAAGCTTTCTTT; CDR3 protein: CASSPPGTNTEAFF
D gene: TRBD1; clone size: NA; V gene: TRBV5-1; J gene: TRBJ2-7; CDR3 DNA: TGCGCCAGCTCCCCGACAGGGAGAGAGCAGTACTTC; CDR3 protein: CASSPTGREQYF
D gene: TRBD1; clone size: NA; V gene: TRBV7-9; J gene: TRBJ2-7; CDR3 DNA: TGTGCCAGCAGCCCCCGGACAGGCTACGAGCAGTACTTC; CDR3 protein: CASSPRTGYEQYF
D gene: NA; clone size: NA; V gene: TRBV7-9; J gene: TRBJ1-5; CDR3 DNA: TGTGCCAGCAGCGAAAACAGGGTGGGGAGCAATCAGCCCCAGCATTTT; CDR3 protein: CASSENRVGSNQPQHF
D gene: NA; clone size: few; V gene: TRBV7-8; J gene: TRBJ2-7; CDR3 DNA: TGTGCCAGCAGCCTATCCCTGACACAGCCTGGGGCTTACTTC; CDR3 protein: CASSLSLTQPGAYF
D gene: TRBD1; clone size: once; V gene: TRBV5-5; J gene: TRBJ2-7; CDR3 DNA: TGTGCCAGCAGCCACTGGACAGGGATTTTAGACGAGCAGTACTTC; CDR3 protein: CASSHWTGILDEQYF
D gene: NA; clone size: NA; V gene: TRBV19; J gene: TRBJ2-7; CDR3 DNA: TGTGCCAGTAGTATGTCTGGGCCGCTCGAGCAGTACTTC; CDR3 protein: CASSMSGPLEQYF
D gene: TRBD2; clone size: NA; V gene: TRBV5-5; J gene: TRBJ2-1; CDR3 DNA: TGTGCCAGCAGCAAATCTACTAGCGGTGGGGTCTATGAGCAGTTCTTC; CDR3 protein: CASSKSTSGGVYEQFF
D gene: TRBD2; clone size: NA; V gene: TRBV7-2; J gene: TRBJ2-7; CDR3 DNA: TGTGCCAGCAGCTTCGGACTAGCGGACTACGAGCAGTACTTC; CDR3 protein: CASSFGLADYEQYF
D gene: NA; clone size: once; V gene: TRBV19; J gene: TRBJ1-2; CDR3 DNA: TGTGCCAGTAGTATATCGGAGGGACCTTATGGCTACACCTTC; CDR3 protein: CASSISEGPYGYTF
D gene: NA; clone size: NA; V gene: TRBV21-1; J gene: TRBJ2-5; CDR3 DNA: TGTGCCAGCAGCAAAGCGTCCGAAGGAGAAGAGACCCAGTACTTC; CDR3 protein: CASSKASEGEETQYF
D gene: NA; clone size: NA; V gene: TRBV9; J gene: TRBJ2-1; CDR3 DNA: TGTGCCAGCAGCGTAGGGGGAGTCAACGAGCAGTTCTTC; CDR3 protein: CASSVGGVNEQFF
D gene: NA; clone size: NA; V gene: TRBV5-1; J gene: TRBJ1-2; CDR3 DNA: TGCGCCAGCAGCTTGGAGACAGCTAACTATGGCTACACCTTC; CDR3 protein: CASSLETANYGYTF
D gene: TRBD1; clone size: NA; V gene: TRBV7-2; J gene: TRBJ1-5; CDR3 DNA: TGTGCCAGCAGCTCATCCGGGACAGGGATTGTGAGCAATCAGCCCCAGCATTTT; CDR3 protein: CASSSSGTGIVSNQPQHF
D gene: NA; clone size: NA; V gene: TRBV18; J gene: TRBJ1-6; CDR3 DNA: TGTGCCAGCTCACCTATACTTGATTCACCCCTCCACTTT; CDR3 protein: CASSPILDSPLHF
D gene: TRBD2; clone size: few; V gene: TRBV7-3; J gene: TRBJ2-3; CDR3 DNA: TGTGCCAGCAGCCTGAGCGGGGGGGCCGATACGCAGTATTTT; CDR3 protein: CASSLSGGADTQYF
D gene: NA; clone size: NA; V gene: TRBV5-1; J gene: TRBJ1-3; CDR3 DNA: TGCGCCAGCAGCTTGGCCTCGGTCTCTGGAAACACCATATATTTT; CDR3 protein: CASSLASVSGNTIYF
D gene: NA; clone size: NA; V gene: TRBV19; J gene: TRBJ1-2; CDR3 DNA: TGTGCCAGTAGTAGAGACGCGGGAGGAGCCTATGGCTACACCTTC; CDR3 protein: CASSRDAGGAYGYTF
D gene: NA; clone size: NA; V gene: TRBV4-3; J gene: TRBJ2-4; CDR3 DNA: TGCGCCAGCAGCCAAGACGAGAAAAACATTCAGTACTTC; CDR3 protein: CASSQDEKNIQYF
D gene: NA; clone size: NA; V gene: TRBV18; J gene: TRBJ2-1; CDR3 DNA: TGTGCCAGCTCACCACCGGAGCAGATCTACAATGAGCAGTTCTTC; CDR3 protein: CASSPPEQIYNEQFF
D gene: NA; clone size: NA; V gene: TRBV2; J gene: TRBJ1-1; CDR3 DNA: TGTGCCAGCAGACAGGGTAAGGCGAACACTGAAGCTTTCTTT; CDR3 protein: CASRQGKANTEAFF
D gene: NA; clone size: NA; V gene: TRBV6-5; J gene: TRBJ2-7; CDR3 DNA: TGTGCCAGCAGTTACTCCGGCCAAGGACAGTACGAGCAGTACTTC; CDR3 protein: CASSYSGQGQYEQYF
D gene: TRBD1; clone size: once; V gene: TRBV18; J gene: TRBJ2-2; CDR3 DNA: TGTGCCAGCTCACCCAAAAGGGGGCTTACGAACACCGGGGAGCTGTTTTTT; CDR3 protein: CASSPKRGLTNTGELFF
D gene: TRBD2; clone size: NA; V gene: TRBV6-6; J gene: TRBJ2-1; CDR3 DNA: TGTGCCAGCAGTTACACCGGGACTAGCGGGCTGAATGAGCAGTTCTTC; CDR3 protein: CASSYTGTSGLNEQFF
D gene: NA; clone size: NA; V gene: TRBV9; J gene: TRBJ1-2; CDR3 DNA: TGTTCCATAAAGGCAGGTCTCTATGGCTACACCTTC; CDR3 protein: CSIKAGLYGYTF
D gene: NA; clone size: once; V gene: TRBV7-2; J gene: TRBJ1-1; CDR3 DNA: TGTGCCAGCAGCTTTGGGCAGGCGAACACTGAAGCTTTCTTT; CDR3 protein: CASSFGQANTEAFF
D gene: NA; clone size: NA; V gene: TRBV2; J gene: TRBJ2-7; CDR3 DNA: TGTGCCAGCAACGACGGACCTACTAGGGAGCAGTACTTC; CDR3 protein: CASNDGPTREQYF